This T cell receptor beta chain was recorded in a study of OX40 agonist ivuxolimab in advanced cancers. Repertoires were generated with immunoSEQ multiplex PCR, while TCRdb's copy carries only in-frame clones and drops some. This sample has roughly 100,000 clones; 70% to 85% occur once, and the top ten carry 3.8%. Germline V gene lookup returns CDR1 SGHDT and CDR2 YYEEEE. The CDR3 has 15 amino acids. V shed 1 base and J 3 bases; nucleotides not matched to a gene: 4. This receptor was identified in an adult with an advanced solid tumor such as melanoma, head and neck, liver or kidney cancer. The chain combines TRBV5-6 with TRBJ1-2, with 9 bases matching TRBD1. The source was CD4+ or CD8+ T cells sorted from blood, collected in a trial of the OX40 agonist ivuxolimab. CDR3 loop: CASSLQQGADYGYTF. CDR3 sequence (DNA): TGTGCCAGCAGCTTGCAACAGGGGGCAGACTATGGCTACACCTTC.